This T cell receptor (beta chain) was observed in a study of blood T cell repertoires in COVID-19. Across the study: Samples of COVID-19 (acute and convalescent) were obtained from the United States, Italy and Spain.

Germline CDR1 and CDR2: MNHEY and SMNVEV (reference sequence). With V trimmed by 7 bases and J by 9 bases, 7 bases remained unmatched. The CDR3 length is 14 residues. Sequenced by immunoSEQ multiplex PCR; TCRdb stores in-frame clones only, minus some. The profile shows 70,000 or so clones, roughly four fifths of them singletons. The V and J genes are TRBV27 and TRBJ2-1; TRBD2 matches 12 bases. The sequencing sample was made of peripheral blood. The receptor was isolated from a man between 65 and 79 years old with acute or convalescent COVID-19. CDR3 amino acids: CASTTSGRNGEQFF. CDR3 nucleotides: TGTGCCAGCACCACTAGCGGGAGGAACGGTGAGCAGTTCTTC.